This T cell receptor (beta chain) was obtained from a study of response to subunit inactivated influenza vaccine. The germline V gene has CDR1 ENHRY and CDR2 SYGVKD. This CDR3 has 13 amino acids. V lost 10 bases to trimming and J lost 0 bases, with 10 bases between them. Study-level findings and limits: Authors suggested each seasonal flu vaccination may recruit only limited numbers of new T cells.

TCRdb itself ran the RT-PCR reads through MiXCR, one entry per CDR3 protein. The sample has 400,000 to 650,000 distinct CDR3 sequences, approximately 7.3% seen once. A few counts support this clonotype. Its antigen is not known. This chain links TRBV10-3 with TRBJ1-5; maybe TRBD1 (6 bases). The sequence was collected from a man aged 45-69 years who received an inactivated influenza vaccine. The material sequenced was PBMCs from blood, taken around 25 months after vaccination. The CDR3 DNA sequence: TGTGCCACCCGGGACAATAGCAATCAGCCCCAGCATTTT. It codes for CATRDNSNQPQHF.